This T cell receptor beta chain originates from a study of blood T cells in healthy people across ages. A remark on this clonotype: The junction shows a germline mismatch at one end, possibly a read error.

Germline V lookup: CDR1 SGHRS, CDR2 YFSETQ. CDR3 length: 14 amino acids. A second PCR, run for roughly 7 to 12 cycles, used a sample-barcoded 5' primer plus a J-beta primer mix. Each CDR3 protein is one row after TCRdb ran MiXCR on the 5' RACE reads. Of around 1,700,000 distinct CDR3 sequences in the sample, roughly 27% were seen once. The rearrangement joins TRBV5-1 to TRBJ2-5; 11 nucleotides align to TRBD2. The source is a woman in her 30s in good health. The specimen sequenced was blood. The CDR3 bases are TGCGCCGGCAGTACTAGCGGGAGATGGGAGACCCAGTACTTC. Protein sequence: CAGSTSGRWETQYF.